These T cell receptor beta chains were read from a single sample in a study of T cell responses to AZD1222 COVID-19 vaccine. The protocol was immunoSEQ multiplex PCR, while the TCRdb copy is restricted to in-frame clones and leaves out a portion. The table lists 180,000 or so clones, approximately 90% of them singletons. Sequenced here: peripheral blood, sampled 28 days after the second AZD1222 dose. These receptor sequences come from an adult who received the AZD1222 COVID-19 vaccine. CDR3s include the opening cysteine and the closing phenylalanine or tryptophan. A D gene is named only where the DNA matches it firmly. Expanded clones are given a class, and other clones once, few, many or no size at all.

j_call | v_call | clone_size | d_call | cdr3_aa | cdr3_nt
TRBJ1-5 | TRBV27 | NA | NA | CASSRQGSNQPQHF | TGTGCCAGCAGTCGGCAGGGAAGCAATCAGCCCCAGCATTTT
TRBJ1-4 | TRBV11-2 | NA | NA | CASSRMVGVPGKLFF | TGTGCCAGCAGCCGCATGGTGGGTGTGCCCGGAAAACTGTTTTTT
TRBJ2-5 | TRBV7-3 | once | NA | CASSFGGGRETQYF | TGTGCCAGCAGCTTCGGAGGAGGCCGAGAGACCCAGTACTTC
TRBJ2-1 | TRBV10-2 | NA | NA | CATYLKERTHNEQFF | TGCGCCACTTACCTCAAGGAGCGGACTCACAATGAGCAGTTCTTC
TRBJ2-7 | TRBV10-3 | NA | NA | CAISEYSPDSPYEQYF | TGTGCCATCAGTGAGTACAGTCCCGACAGCCCCTACGAGCAGTACTTC
TRBJ1-1 | TRBV5-3 | few | NA | CARSSETEAFF | TGTGCCAGAAGCTCTGAGACTGAAGCTTTCTTT
TRBJ1-2 | TRBV14 | NA | NA | CASSHLGTNYGYTF | TGTGCCAGCAGCCACCTAGGAACTAACTATGGCTACACCTTC
TRBJ1-5 | TRBV29-1 | NA | TRBD1 | CSAPDRGSNQPQHF | TGCAGCGCCCCGGACAGGGGGAGCAATCAGCCCCAGCATTTT
TRBJ2-1 | TRBV4-3 | NA | NA | CASSPSSSPTNSEQFF | TGCGCCAGCAGCCCCTCTTCTAGTCCTACAAACAGCGAGCAGTTCTTC
TRBJ1-5 | TRBV18 | NA | NA | CASSPRGHINQPQHF | TGTGCCAGCTCACCAAGGGGACATATCAATCAGCCCCAGCATTTT
TRBJ1-5 | TRBV6-4 | NA | NA | CASSIGFDQPQHF | TGTGCCAGCAGTATAGGGTTTGATCAGCCCCAGCATTTT
TRBJ2-7 | TRBV7-9 | once | TRBD2 | CASSGLAYEQYF | TGTGCCAGCAGCGGACTAGCCTACGAGCAGTACTTC